The clone carrying this T cell receptor beta chain appeared once. Its antigen remains unknown. The junction and the germline gene differ at one end; a read error may be behind it. The record originates from a study of breast tumors, draining lymph nodes, adjacent tissues. TCRdb re-analysed the multiplex PCR reads in MiXCR, keeping a single row per CDR3 protein. The repertoire holds about 80,000 distinct CDR3 sequences, with roughly a fifth as singletons. The CDR3 runs to 15 residues. Germline assignment: CDR1 SGHNT and CDR2 YENEEA. Findings and limits, study-wide: Data only fit, rather than demonstrated, lymph node origin of most tumor T cells.

Axillary draining lymph nodes of breast cancer patients supplied the node samples. The sequenced sample consisted of axillary lymph node tissue. V usage is TRBV11-3 and J usage is TRBJ2-4, with D uncertain. This sequence was found in a female donor with breast cancer. Some clones in this sample may be carry-over from other donors' samples. In DNA form, the CDR3 reads TGTGCCAGCAGCCCCGGGTCCTTAGCCAAAAACATTCAGTGCTTC. Amino acids: CASSPGSLAKNIQCF.